Below, 20 T cell receptor beta chains from the same sample are listed, as sequenced in a study of early T cells in non-severe SARS-CoV-2 infection. MiXCR, applied by TCRdb to the 5' RACE reads, yields one record per CDR3 protein. The table has approximately 75,000 distinct CDR3 sequences, around 4.2% seen once. This material consisted of whole blood, taken at baseline. All receptors come from an adult who was a healthcare worker with PCR-confirmed SARS-CoV-2 infection or an uninfected control (not recorded which). The donor label of this sample is uncertain.

The V and J genes are TRBV5-5 and TRBJ1-4; no firm D call. CDR3 length: 13 amino acids. V was trimmed by 1 base and J by 8 bases, leaving 9 bases between them. Looked up from germline, CDR1 is SGHKS and CDR2 is YYEKEE (reference sequence). CDR3 coding DNA: TGTGCCAGCAGCTTGCCGGGCAAGGAAAAACTGTTTTTT. Amino acids: CASSLPGKEKLFF.

Only a few counts were recorded for this clonotype. The chain recombines TRBV4-1 with TRBJ1-5; maybe TRBD1 (5 bases). Germline V CDR1 and CDR2: MGHRA, YSYEKL. The V end lost 1 base, the J end lost 0 bases, and 7 bases lay between the germline ends. This CDR3 is 15 amino acids long. The CDR3 region has the DNA TGCGCCAGCAGCCAAGTTCAGGGTAGCAATCAGCCCCAGCATTTT. This gives the protein CASSQVQGSNQPQHF.

DNA for the CDR3: TGTGCCAGCAGCCACCGAGGGCAGCTCTCCTACGAGCAGTACTTC. Protein product: CASSHRGQLSYEQYF. V and J are TRBV7-2 and TRBJ2-7; weak D call: TRBD2 (5 bases). Looked up from germline, CDR1 is SGHTA and CDR2 is FQGNSA. The CDR3 runs 15 residues. The ends were cut back, 5 bases at V and 0 bases at J, with 14 bases in the middle.

The chain carries TRBV5-1 and TRBJ2-4, with unresolved D. This CDR3 spans 14 amino acids. Trimming removed 0 bases from V and 5 bases from J, with 9 bases in between. CDR1 is SGHRS, CDR2 YFSETQ, per germline. The CDR3 nucleotides read TGCGCCAGCAGCTTGGAGTCAGGAGAAAACATTCAGTACTTC. Its protein is CASSLESGENIQYF. The full variable domain, in which reference TRBV5-1 and TRBJ2-4 provide the parts outside the CDR3, is KAGVTQTPRYLIKTRGQQVTLSCSPISGHRSVSWYQQTPGQGLQFLFEYFSETQRNKGNFPGRFSGRQFSNSRSEMNVSTLELGDSALYLCASSLESGENIQYFGAGTRLSVL.

This chain joins TRBV11-1 and TRBJ1-2; D uncertain. The CDR3 is 13 residues long. Germline V gene lookup returns CDR1 SGHAT and CDR2 FQDESV (reference sequence). Trimming took off 5 bases at V and 4 bases at J, with 11 bases between the two ends. DNA for the CDR3: TGTGCCAGCAGCATGGACGGACGCTATGGCTACACCTTC. Encoded protein: CASSMDGRYGYTF.

This clonotype was recorded a few times. This rearrangement joins TRBV4-1 to TRBJ1-2; possible D gene TRBD1, 6 bases. Germline V CDR1 and CDR2: MGHRA, YSYEKL. The CDR3 spans 14 residues. Trimming took 1 base from V and 6 from J, leaving 12 bases between them. CDR3 coding DNA: TGCGCCAGCAGCCAAGGGTCAGGGGAAGATGGCTACACCTTC. The encoded protein is CASSQGSGEDGYTF.

The chain employs TRBV20-1 and TRBJ1-1; no reliable D call. The CDR3 sequence is 13 residues long. Trimming cost V 1 base and J 1 base, with 7 bases left between them. Looked up from germline, CDR1 is DFQATT and CDR2 is SNEGSKA (reference sequence). CDR3 in amino acids: CSARADKNTEAFF. CDR3 nucleotide sequence: TGCAGTGCTAGAGCCGATAAGAACACTGAAGCTTTCTTT.

This clonotype was observed many times. The V and J genes are TRBV20-1 and TRBJ1-2, with 8 bases lining up with TRBD1. Looked up from germline, CDR1 is DFQATT and CDR2 is SNEGSKA (reference sequence). V gave up 2 bases and J gave up 3 bases; unmatched junction bases: 8. The CDR3 covers 15 residues. CDR3 residues: CSARFRDRIYYGYTF. For the CDR3, the DNA is TGCAGTGCTAGATTCCGGGACAGGATATACTATGGCTACACCTTC.

This clonotype was detected many times. The rearrangement links TRBV7-9 to TRBJ2-7; D could derive from TRBD1 or TRBD2 (5 bases each). Germline CDR1 and CDR2: SEHNR and FQNEAQ (reference sequence). The ends were cut back, 5 bases at V and 2 bases at J, with 13 bases in the middle. There are 14 residues in the CDR3. The CDR3, as DNA: TGTGCCAGCAGCCTGGGGGACGGGCCCTACGAGCAGTACTTC. Translating gives CASSLGDGPYEQYF.

The rearrangement joins TRBV7-9 to TRBJ2-6, with 10 bases that match TRBD1. Per germline, CDR1 SEHNR and CDR2 FQNEAQ (reference sequence). This CDR3 spans 17 amino acids. V lost 5 bases and J lost 2; bases outside the gene matches: 6. The DNA of the CDR3 is TGTGCCAGCAGCACCAGACAGGGGGCGGCTGGGGCCAACGTCCTGACTTTC. Translated: CASSTRQGAAGANVLTF.

This clonotype was recorded a few times. The rearrangement joins TRBV6-2 or TRBV6-3 to TRBJ2-7, with 8 bases matching TRBD1. The V segment lost 2 bases and the J segment 2 bases; nucleotides outside the gene matches: 11. Germline CDR1 reads MNHEY; CDR2 reads SVGEGT. The CDR3 has 17 residues. CDR3 loop: CASSYVQGAVGPYEQYF. In DNA, the CDR3 is TGTGCCAGCAGTTACGTCCAGGGGGCAGTCGGACCCTACGAGCAGTACTTC.

The table lists this clonotype with many counts. The V and J genes are TRBV7-2 and TRBJ1-5; TRBD1 might be the D (5 bases). In germline, CDR1 is SGHTA, CDR2 FQGNSA. There are 15 residues in the CDR3. Trimming removed 2 bases from V and 0 bases from J, with 8 bases in between. The CDR3 DNA follows: TGTGCCAGCAGCTTACAGGGTAATAGCAATCAGCCCCAGCATTTT. This sequence encodes CASSLQGNSNQPQHF.

This clonotype was seen a few times. V usage is TRBV30 and J usage is TRBJ1-5; maybe TRBD1 (6 bases). The CDR3 covers 12 residues. Germline loops: CDR1 GTSNPN, CDR2 SVGIG (reference sequence). Deletions cut 2 bases from V and 7 bases from J, with 9 bases between. In DNA, the CDR3 is TGTGCCTGGAGTCCAGGGGAACAGCCCCAGCATTTT. This sequence encodes CAWSPGEQPQHF.

The rearrangement links TRBV7-8 to TRBJ1-4; D gene ambiguous. Trimming pared 3 bases from V and 4 bases from J, leaving 12 bases between. Germline V lookup: CDR1 SGHVS, CDR2 FQNEAQ. The CDR3 covers 15 residues. CDR3 nucleotides: TGTGCCAGCAGCTTTTCCGCGAGAATTAATGAAAAACTGTTTTTT. It yields the protein CASSFSARINEKLFF. Variable domain in full (rest from reference TRBV7-8 and TRBJ1-4): GAGVSQSPRYKVAKRGQDVALRCDPISGHVSLFWYQQALGQGPEFLTYFQNEAQLDKSGLPSDRFFAERPEGSVSTLKIQRTQQEDSAVYLCASSFSARINEKLFFGSGTQLSVL.

This clonotype was picked up a small number of times. This rearrangement joins TRBV4-3 to TRBJ1-1; D is ambiguous. Trimming left V 11 bases short and J 6 bases short, with 16 bases between. Per germline, CDR1 LGHNA and CDR2 YSLEER. The CDR3 covers 12 residues. This chain's CDR3 is CASTWLFAEAFF. CDR3 DNA: TGCGCCTCTACTTGGCTATTCGCTGAAGCTTTCTTT.

In this sample, this clonotype turned up many times. The gene calls are TRBV6-6 and TRBJ2-3; D remains unclear. V was cut by 4 bases and J by 8 bases, with 10 bases left in between. Germline V gene sequence: CDR1 MNHNY, CDR2 SVGAGI (reference sequence). This CDR3 is built from 12 residues. CDR3 protein: CASSSTESTQYF. The CDR3 nucleotides are TGTGCCAGCAGTTCCACAGAGTCTACGCAGTATTTT.

This clonotype was picked up many times. The J gene is TRBJ2-1, the V gene TRBV7-9; either TRBD1 or TRBD2 may fit D (5 bases each). The germline V gene encodes CDR1 SEHNR and CDR2 FQNEAQ (reference sequence). CDR3 size: 16 residues. V dropped 6 bases and J dropped 0 bases, with 15 bases sitting between them. CDR3 residues: CASSLGTSSSYNEQFF. The CDR3 coding sequence is TGTGCCAGCAGTCTTGGGACGTCTAGCTCCTACAATGAGCAGTTCTTC.

This clonotype was detected many times. The chain joins TRBV14 to TRBJ1-2; D is uncertain. Germline V gene data show CDR1 as SGHDN and CDR2 as FVKESK. The CDR3 is 11 residues long. The V end lost 1 base, the J end lost 9 bases, and 6 bases lay between the germline ends. The CDR3 DNA reads as TGTGCCAGCAGCCAAGGGCAGAGCTACACCTTC. Translated: CASSQGQSYTF.

CDR3 sequence: CASSQRGQGTDEQFF. For the CDR3, the DNA is TGCGCCAGCAGCCAGAGGGGACAGGGGACTGATGAGCAGTTCTTC. The V call is TRBV4-3, the J call TRBJ2-1; 10 bases fit TRBD1. This CDR3 has 15 residues. V dropped 3 bases and J dropped 8; count of bases not matched to a gene: 7. Germline V gene lookup returns CDR1 LGHNA and CDR2 YSLEER.

This clonotype was detected ten times or more. The chain joins TRBV6-2 or TRBV6-3 to TRBJ1-2, with a tentative D call TRBD1 (6 bases). Trimming took 6 bases from V and 4 from J, leaving 21 bases between them. Germline V gene sequence: CDR1 MNHEY, CDR2 SVGEGT. The length of the CDR3 is 16 residues. The CDR3 loop reads CASRNDRTTIVYGYTF. CDR3 sequence (DNA): TGTGCCAGCAGGAACGACAGGACTACAATCGTCTATGGCTACACCTTC.